The clone carrying this TCR beta chain was seen more than once but under ten times. Its antigen remains unknown. The repertoire was sequenced with immunoSEQ multiplex PCR; TCRdb's copy has only in-frame clones and lacks some. The sample holds 100,000 to 120,000 clones, 89% seen once. CDR1 is DFQATT, CDR2 SNEGSKA, per germline (reference sequence). Trimming left V 3 bases short and J 2 bases short, with 11 bases between. The CDR3 covers 14 residues. These data originate in a study of T cell responses to AZD1222 COVID-19 vaccine. Study results and limitations: Of the AZD1222 recipients, only five to seven were seropositive at baseline.

The sequencing here drew on peripheral blood, taken 28 days after the second AZD1222 dose. The clonotype comes from an adult who received the AZD1222 COVID-19 vaccine. The rearrangement joins TRBV20-1 to TRBJ1-5; D ambiguous. The CDR3 region is CSASRGLGNQPQHF. The CDR3 coding sequence is TGCAGTGCTAGTCGAGGTTTGGGCAATCAGCCCCAGCATTTT.